This T cell receptor beta chain came from a study of cytomegalovirus exposure and HLA in healthy donors. The study, taken as a whole, reports: The study labeled more than 150 TCR beta chains cytomegalovirus-associated. According to a later analysis, TCR clusters from the first cohort tended to co-occur in the 120 or so validation repertoires.

A word on this clone: Its specificity is unknown.

The CDR3 totals 18 residues. The V gene's germline CDR1 is SQVTM and CDR2 ANQGSEA. The junction had 13 bases not matched to a gene; V was cut back by 1 base and J by 4 bases. Assay: immunoSEQ multiplex PCR; the TCRdb copy retains only in-frame clones and omits some. The data hold some 320,000 clones, with about nine tenths observed a single time. The chain links TRBV29-1 to TRBJ2-1; 10 bases are a match to TRBD1. What was sequenced was PBMCs. The TCR sequence derives from a woman aged 25 to 45 in good health and CMV-seropositive. The DNA for the CDR3 is TGCAGCGTTGAAGGGTACGCCTTCGGGACAGGGGATTACAATGAGCAGTTCTTC. It translates to CSVEGYAFGTGDYNEQFF.